The 21 T cell receptor beta chains in this list originate from one sample, sequenced in a study of response to subunit inactivated influenza vaccine. TCRdb independently ran MiXCR on the RT-PCR reads; one entry per CDR3 protein. The sample holds approximately 500,000 distinct CDR3 sequences; 13% are singletons and the top ten take over 10%. Sequencing was performed on PBMCs from blood, taken about 40 days after vaccination. The receptors were sampled from a man between 45 and 60 years old who received an inactivated influenza vaccine.

V is TRBV10-3 and J is TRBJ2-2; TRBD1 agrees at 8 bases. Per the germline V gene, CDR1 is ENHRY and CDR2 is SYGVKD. The V gene end was trimmed by 0 bases and the J gene end by 4 bases; junction bases not matched to a gene: 10. The CDR3 runs 18 residues. CDR3 nucleotide sequence: TGTGCCATCAGTGAGTCTTTAGGGACAGGCGGTATCACCGGGGAGCTGTTTTTT. This encodes CAISESLGTGGITGELFF.

This clonotype was counted a few times. The rearrangement uses TRBV5-6 and TRBJ2-1, with 10 bases aligning to TRBD1. This CDR3 comprises 18 residues. From germline, CDR1 is SGHDT and CDR2 YYEEEE. The V gene end was trimmed by 4 bases and the J gene end by 9 bases; junction bases not matched to a gene: 19. CDR3 bases: TGTGCCAGCAGCCCCATCGGACCCGGGACAGGGGCAGGTGGTGAGCAGTTCTTC. This encodes CASSPIGPGTGAGGEQFF.

This clonotype was seen a handful of times. The chain is built from TRBV12-3 or TRBV12-4 and TRBJ1-4; D remains ambiguous. The CDR3 sequence is 15 residues long. Trimming stripped 6 bases from V and 0 bases from J, with 11 bases between. The CDR3 sequence: CASRNGSATNEKLFF. CDR3 sequence (DNA): TGTGCCAGCAGGAACGGTAGTGCAACTAATGAAAAACTGTTTTTT.

This clonotype has ten or more counts. The gene calls are TRBV6-2 or TRBV6-3 and TRBJ2-2; the D gene is possibly TRBD2 (6 bases). CDR1 is MNHEY and CDR2 is SVGEGT in the germline V gene. The CDR3 length is 15 residues. Trimming removed 3 bases from V and 6 bases from J, with 14 bases in between. CDR3 region: CASSYSGLGAGELFF. CDR3 bases: TGTGCCAGCAGTTATTCGGGACTTGGAGCCGGGGAGCTGTTTTTT.

This clonotype was counted ten times or more. The rearrangement uses TRBV7-2 and TRBJ2-2; D possibly corresponds to TRBD2 (6 bases). Germline CDR1 SGHTA, CDR2 FQGNSA. With 5 bases removed from V and 2 bases from J, the gap between germline ends came to 12 bases. The CDR3 sequence is 15 residues long. DNA of the CDR3: TGTGCCAGCAGCCCGACTAGGGGAAACACCGGGGAGCTGTTTTTT. Protein product: CASSPTRGNTGELFF.

The chain recombines TRBV19 with TRBJ1-2; TRBD1 is a possible D gene (5 bases). The CDR3 has 11 amino acids. The V end was cut by 6 bases, the J end by 6 bases, with 8 bases between. Germline V gene sequence: CDR1 LNHDA, CDR2 SQIVND (reference sequence). CDR3: CASRAGNGYTF. The CDR3 DNA reads as TGTGCCAGTAGAGCAGGGAATGGCTACACCTTC.

The table lists this clonotype with a few counts. The CDR3 DNA reads as TGCGCCAGCAGCCAAGATTACGCCCGCGCCTATGGCTACACCTTC. This codes for CASSQDYARAYGYTF. The V and J genes are TRBV4-3 and TRBJ1-2; D is uncertain. CDR1 LGHNA and CDR2 YSLEER come from the germline V gene. Trimming removed 0 bases at V and 4 bases at J, with 12 bases between. The CDR3 contains 15 residues.

This clonotype appeared once. The chain combines TRBV6-2 or TRBV6-3 with TRBJ1-6; D ambiguous. The CDR3 sequence is 15 residues long. The V end lost 0 bases, the J end lost 8 bases, and 11 bases lay between the germline ends. Germline-derived CDR1 and CDR2 are MNHEY and SVGEGT. The CDR3 bases are TGTGCCAGCAGTTACTCAAACAGAGGTGATTCACCCCTCCACTTT. Translating gives CASSYSNRGDSPLHF.

The chain has TRBV18 and TRBJ2-1; D is undetermined. CDR1 and CDR2 (germline): KGHSH, LQKENI. Trimming removed 4 bases at V and 5 bases at J, with 9 bases between. The CDR3 has 13 amino acids. The CDR3 nucleotides read TGTGCCAGCTCACTAGCACAGAACAATGAGCAGTTCTTC. It translates to CASSLAQNNEQFF.

This clonotype appeared many times. V is TRBV29-1 and J is TRBJ2-5; 7 nucleotides match TRBD2. This CDR3 contains 14 residues. The trim removed 3 bases at V and 2 bases at J, leaving 6 bases unmatched. Germline lookup yields CDR1 SQVTM and CDR2 ANQGSEA. This CDR3 is CSVDTPSGQETQYF. CDR3 sequence (DNA): TGCAGCGTTGATACGCCTAGCGGACAAGAGACCCAGTACTTC.

This clonotype was found a few times. The CDR3 DNA follows: TGTGCCAGCAGTTACTCGAATGGGGCTACAGATACGCAGTATTTT. Amino acids: CASSYSNGATDTQYF. The V and J genes are TRBV6-5 and TRBJ2-3; TRBD1 might be the D (5 bases). V dropped 0 bases and J dropped 3 bases, with 10 bases sitting between them. The CDR3 covers 15 residues. Germline CDR1 reads MNHEY; CDR2 reads SVGAGI.

This clonotype was seen a few times. The chain recombines TRBV3-1 with TRBJ2-5, with 9 bases aligning to TRBD1. Germline loops: CDR1 LGHDT, CDR2 YNNKEL (reference sequence). The CDR3 loop spans 13 amino acids. The V gene end was trimmed by 5 bases and the J gene end by 5 bases; junction bases not matched to a gene: 3. The CDR3 loop reads CASSGTGRETQYF. DNA of the CDR3: TGTGCCAGCAGCGGGACAGGGAGGGAGACCCAGTACTTC.

There are a few counts of this clonotype. The chain employs TRBV20-1 and TRBJ1-1; no clear D. Germline assignment: CDR1 DFQATT and CDR2 SNEGSKA (reference sequence). Trimming stripped 0 bases from V and 4 bases from J, with 12 bases between. The CDR3 is 14 amino acids. CDR3 amino acids: CSARDIVSGTEAFF. The CDR3 DNA sequence: TGCAGTGCTAGAGATATAGTATCTGGCACTGAAGCTTTCTTT.

Details on this clonotype: Germline and junction disagree at one end, which may indicate a read error. The chain links TRBV4-2 to TRBJ1-5; D gene unclear. Germline V CDR1 and CDR2: LGHNA, YNFKEQ. The CDR3 covers 15 residues. The CDR3 DNA reads as TGTGCCAGCAGCCCGCAGTTAGCTAGCAATCATCCCCAGCATTTT. Translation gives CASSPQLASNHPQHF.

The table lists this clonotype with a few counts. CDR3 amino acids: CASSLGGGTEQFF. CDR3 coding DNA: TGTGCCAGCAGCCTCGGTGGGGGAACTGAGCAGTTCTTC. The chain couples TRBV25-1 to TRBJ2-1; TRBD1 or TRBD2 may be the D gene (5 bases each). The ends were cut back, 6 bases at V and 9 bases at J, with 15 bases in the middle. Germline V gene sequence: CDR1 MGHDK, CDR2 SYGVNS. This CDR3 spans 13 amino acids.

This clonotype came up a few times. The rearrangement links TRBV24-1 to TRBJ2-1, with a possible D match to TRBD1 (6 bases). CDR3 length equals 17 residues. Trimming stripped 1 base from V and 4 bases from J, with 16 bases between. Germline lookup yields CDR1 KGHDR and CDR2 SFDVKD. The CDR3 nucleotides are TGTGCCACCAGTGATTTAGACTACCAGGGGAAGTACAATGAGCAGTTCTTC. Translated, it gives CATSDLDYQGKYNEQFF.

DNA for the CDR3: TGCAGTGCTAGGAAAGGCCCGGGGTCTGAAGCTTTCTTT. It yields the protein CSARKGPGSEAFF. The rearrangement uses TRBV20-1 and TRBJ1-1; D remains ambiguous. This CDR3 is 13 amino acids long. Germline CDR1 reads DFQATT; CDR2 reads SNEGSKA (reference sequence). The V and J ends lost 3 bases and 6 bases respectively, with 14 bases between them.

This clonotype was observed many times. The chain joins TRBV15 to TRBJ2-4, with D unresolved. Looked up from germline, CDR1 is LNHNV and CDR2 is YYDKDF (reference sequence). The germline V and J ends were trimmed by 2 bases and 1 base, with 12 bases remaining between them. The CDR3 has 16 residues. CDR3 nucleotide sequence: TGTGCCACCAGCAGACCCTCCGCAGATGCCAAAAACATTCAGTACTTC. Protein sequence: CATSRPSADAKNIQYF. Full variable domain (remainder filled in from reference TRBV15 and TRBJ2-4): DAMVIQNPRYQVTQFGKPVTLSCSQTLNHNVMYWYQQKSSQAPKLLFHYYDKDFNNEADTPDNFQSRRPNTSFCFLDIRSPGLGDTAMYLCATSRPSADAKNIQYFGAGTRLSVL.

This clonotype was counted between two and nine times. V gene TRBV5-6 combines with J gene TRBJ2-7; D might be TRBD2 (6 bases). The germline V gene has CDR1 SGHDT and CDR2 YYEEEE. The CDR3 length is 15 residues. Trimming left V 0 bases short and J 1 base short, with 11 bases between. The CDR3 coding sequence is TGTGCCAGCAGCTTGGGTTGGGACTCTTCCTACGAGCAGTACTTC. This sequence encodes CASSLGWDSSYEQYF.

V usage is TRBV12-3 or TRBV12-4 and J usage is TRBJ1-3; no reliable D call. Trimming cost V 5 bases and J 1 base, with 12 bases left between them. The CDR3 runs 15 residues. CDR3 coding DNA: TGTGCCAGCAGTGACGGACTACGATCTGGAAACACCATATATTTT. Amino acids: CASSDGLRSGNTIYF.

This clonotype has a handful of counts. V usage is TRBV20-1 and J usage is TRBJ2-7; D possibly corresponds to TRBD1 (5 bases). Germline CDR1 is DFQATT and CDR2 is SNEGSKA (reference sequence). V was pared by 1 base and J by 5 bases, with 18 bases between. The CDR3 length is 15 residues. DNA for the CDR3: TGCAGTGCTAGAGCTGTGGATTGGGGCTTCGACGAGCAGTACTTC. Amino acid sequence: CSARAVDWGFDEQYF.